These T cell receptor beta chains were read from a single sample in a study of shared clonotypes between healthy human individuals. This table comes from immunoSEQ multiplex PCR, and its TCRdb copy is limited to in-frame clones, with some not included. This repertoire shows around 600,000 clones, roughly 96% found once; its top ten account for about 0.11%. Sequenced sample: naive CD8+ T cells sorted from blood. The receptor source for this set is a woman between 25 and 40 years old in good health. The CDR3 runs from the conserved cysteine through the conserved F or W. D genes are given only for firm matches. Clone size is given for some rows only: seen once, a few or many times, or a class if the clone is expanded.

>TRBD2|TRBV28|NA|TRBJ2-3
TGTGCCAGCAGAACGACCGGGGGGAGCACAGATACGCAGTATTTT
CASRTTGGSTDTQYF
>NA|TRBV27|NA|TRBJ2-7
TGTGCCAGCAGTTTTGGAGGGGTGCAGTACTTC
CASSFGGVQYF
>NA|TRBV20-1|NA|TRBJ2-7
TGCAGTGCCCCCCTCTCTTACGAGCAGTACTTC
CSAPLSYEQYF
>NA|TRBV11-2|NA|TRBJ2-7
TGTGCCAGCAGCTTAGCCGGAGGGTCTGACGAGCAGTACTTC
CASSLAGGSDEQYF
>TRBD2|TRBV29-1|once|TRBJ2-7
TGCAGCGTTGCGGGACTCGTAAGCGGGAGCTACGAGCAGTACTTC
CSVAGLVSGSYEQYF
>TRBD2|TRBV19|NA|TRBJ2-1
TGTGCCACCAACGGACTAGCGGGAGACTCCTACAATGAGCAGTTCTTC
CATNGLAGDSYNEQFF
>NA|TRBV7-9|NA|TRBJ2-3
TGTGCCAGCAGCTCCCTGGGTAGAGATACGCAGTATTTT
CASSSLGRDTQYF
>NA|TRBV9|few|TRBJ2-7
TGTGCCAGCGCTCGGGGCTACGAGCAGTACTTC
CASARGYEQYF
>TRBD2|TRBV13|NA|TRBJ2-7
TGTGCCAGCAGCTTAAGACTAGCGGGATTTGAGCAGTACTTC
CASSLRLAGFEQYF
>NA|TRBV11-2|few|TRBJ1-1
TGTGCCAGCAGCTTAGTCGATGGATCTGAAGCTTTCTTT
CASSLVDGSEAFF
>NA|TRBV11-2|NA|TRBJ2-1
TGTGCCAGCAGCTTAGGGGGCAGAGACAATGAGCAGTTCTTC
CASSLGGRDNEQFF
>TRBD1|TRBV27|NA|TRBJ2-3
TGTGCCAGCAGTACACCGCAGGGGGCTGGCACAGATACGCAGTATTTT
CASSTPQGAGTDTQYF
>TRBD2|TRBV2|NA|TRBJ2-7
TGTGCCAGCAGTCCGTTCTTTAGCGGGATCCCCTACGAGCAGTACTTC
CASSPFFSGIPYEQYF
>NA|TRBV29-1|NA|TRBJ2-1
TGCAGCGTTGAGTACCCCTTTAAACCCGACAATGAGCAGTTCTTC
CSVEYPFKPDNEQFF
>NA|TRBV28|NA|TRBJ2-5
TGTGCCAGCAGTTTATCCCCCATAGGAATCCTTAAGGAGACCCAGTACTTC
CASSLSPIGILKETQYF
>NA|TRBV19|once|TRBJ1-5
TGTGCCAGTAGTTGGGGGCAGGGCTTTAGCAATCAGCCCCAGCATTTT
CASSWGQGFSNQPQHF
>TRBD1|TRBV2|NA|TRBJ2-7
TGTGCCAGCAGCGTGGACAGGGGGGCTCTGCGGTCTGCCTACGAGCAGTACTTC
CASSVDRGALRSAYEQYF
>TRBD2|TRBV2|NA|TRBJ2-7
TGTGCCAGCAGTGAGACTAGCGGGAGTGGTTACGAGCAGTACTTC
CASSETSGSGYEQYF
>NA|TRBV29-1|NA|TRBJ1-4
TGCAGCGTTTTACAGGGTCGGCGTTTGGAAACTAATGAAAAACTGTTTTTT
CSVLQGRRLETNEKLFF
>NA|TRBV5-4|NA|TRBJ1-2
TGTGCCAGCAGCCAACCCTGGGACGACGGCTACACCTTC
CASSQPWDDGYTF
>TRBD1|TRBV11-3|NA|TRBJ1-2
TGTGCCAGCAGCCCGGGACAGTTTCTTGGCTACACCTTC
CASSPGQFLGYTF
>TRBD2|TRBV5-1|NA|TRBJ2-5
TGCGCCAGCAGCTTGGAGACCAGGGTAGCGGGAATCCAAGAGACCCAGTACTTC
CASSLETRVAGIQETQYF
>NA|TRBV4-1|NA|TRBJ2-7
TGCGCCAGCAGCCAAGACCCGCCCGGGCAGGGTTGGCGGGTCAACGAGCAGTACTTC
CASSQDPPGQGWRVNEQYF
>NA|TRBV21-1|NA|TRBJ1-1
TGTGCCAGCAGCAACGGGGACAGGGGGTTGACTATGAACACTGAAGCTTTCTTT
CASSNGDRGLTMNTEAFF
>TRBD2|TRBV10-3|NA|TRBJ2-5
TGTGCCATCAGAGAGCGGGGGCAAGAGACCCAGTACTTC
CAIRERGQETQYF
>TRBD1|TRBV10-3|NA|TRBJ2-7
TGTGCCATCGCCCCACAGGGGGCAGGGTACGAGCAGTACTTC
CAIAPQGAGYEQYF
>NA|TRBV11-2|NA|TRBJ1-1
TGTGCCAGCAGCAGTGTCGGACACACTGAAGCTTTCTTT
CASSSVGHTEAFF
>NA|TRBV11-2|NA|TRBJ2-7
TGTGCCAGCAGCTTAGTGAAGGGCTTCGAGCAGTACTTC
CASSLVKGFEQYF
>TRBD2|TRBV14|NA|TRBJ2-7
TGTGCCAGCAGCCATCCACCAAGGGGACTAGGCCGTCTTAGGTACGAGCAGTACTTC
CASSHPPRGLGRLRYEQYF
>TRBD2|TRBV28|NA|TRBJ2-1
TGTGCCAGCAGTTTCGGGGGGGGATACAATGAGCAGTTCTTC
CASSFGGGYNEQFF
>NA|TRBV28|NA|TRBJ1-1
TGTGCCAGCAGTTTAATTTCTTTTGTGAGCACTGAAGCTTTCTTT
CASSLISFVSTEAFF
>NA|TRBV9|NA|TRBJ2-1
TGTGCCAGCAGCGTAGGGCAGGGCGAGCAGTTCTTC
CASSVGQGEQFF
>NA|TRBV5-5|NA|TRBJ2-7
TGTGCCAGCAGCTTCAGTTTAGGAGCCTACGAGCAGTACTTC
CASSFSLGAYEQYF
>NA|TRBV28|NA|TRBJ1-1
TGTGCCAGCAGCGTTGGGGGGCGAACTGAAGCTTTCTTT
CASSVGGRTEAFF
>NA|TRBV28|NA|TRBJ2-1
TGTGCCAGCAGGGGCGACACAGGGAGCCCTGAGCAGTTCTTC
CASRGDTGSPEQFF
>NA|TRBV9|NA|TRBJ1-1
TGTGCCAGCAGCGCTGCCGGGGCCGGGGTGCCTGAAGCTTTCTTT
CASSAAGAGVPEAFF
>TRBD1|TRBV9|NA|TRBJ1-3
TGTGCCAGCAGCGTAGGAGGGACAGGGGTAAGAGGCACCATATATTTT
CASSVGGTGVRGTIYF
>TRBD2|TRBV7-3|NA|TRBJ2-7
TGTGCCAGCAGTCCGAAGCGGGAGGGGGGCTACGAGCAGTACTTC
CASSPKREGGYEQYF
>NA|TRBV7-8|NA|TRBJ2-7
TGTGCCAGCAGCTTAGGTTCAGATTCCTACGAGCAGTACTTC
CASSLGSDSYEQYF